The clone carrying this T cell receptor beta chain was recorded at least ten times. This entry belongs to a study of T-cell reconstitution after alpha-beta-depleted transplantation in children. Unique molecular identifiers were incorporated during preparation of the TCRbeta library. Via MiXCR, TCRdb re-called the PCR reads, giving one row per CDR3 protein. The sample carries more than 400,000 distinct CDR3 sequences, about an eighth recorded once. The clonotype was recovered from a female patient between 2 and 15 years old who had a stem cell transplant for aplastic anemia, so the T cells may come from the graft donor. The material was PBMCs, mostly from graft donor cells, obtained 180 days after TCRalphabeta/CD19-depleted stem cell transplant.

CDR3 residues: CASSQAGDSRNIQYF. CDR3 bases: TGTGCCAGCAGCCAGGCAGGAGACAGTCGAAACATTCAGTACTTC. The chain joins TRBV7-2 to TRBJ2-4; D is possibly TRBD1 (5 bases). Germline V gene data show CDR1 as SGHTA and CDR2 as FQGNSA. V was pared by 5 bases and J by 6 bases, with 17 bases between. The CDR3 spans 15 residues.